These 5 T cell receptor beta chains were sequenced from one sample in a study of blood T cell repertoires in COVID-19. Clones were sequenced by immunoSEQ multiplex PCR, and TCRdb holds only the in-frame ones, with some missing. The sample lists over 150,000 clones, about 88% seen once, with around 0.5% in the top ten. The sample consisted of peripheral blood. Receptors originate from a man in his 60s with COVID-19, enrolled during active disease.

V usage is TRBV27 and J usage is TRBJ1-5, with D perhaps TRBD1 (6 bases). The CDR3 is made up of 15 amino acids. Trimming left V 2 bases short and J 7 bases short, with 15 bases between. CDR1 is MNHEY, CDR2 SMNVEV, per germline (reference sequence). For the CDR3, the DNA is TGTGCCAGCAGTTTACATCGGGGGGGCAGACAGCCCCAGCATTTT. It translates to CASSLHRGGRQPQHF.

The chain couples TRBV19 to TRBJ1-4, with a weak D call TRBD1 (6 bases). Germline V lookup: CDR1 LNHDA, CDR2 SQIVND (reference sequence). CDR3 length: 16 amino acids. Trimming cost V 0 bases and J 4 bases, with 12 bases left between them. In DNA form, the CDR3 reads TGTGCCAGTAGTATAGAGGGAGACAGGAGTAATGAAAAACTGTTTTTT. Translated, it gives CASSIEGDRSNEKLFF.

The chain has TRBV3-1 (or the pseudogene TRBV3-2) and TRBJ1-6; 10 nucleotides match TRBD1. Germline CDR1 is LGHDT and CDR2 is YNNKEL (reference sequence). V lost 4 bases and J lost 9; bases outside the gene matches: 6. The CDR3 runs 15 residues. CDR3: CASSPKTGGGSPLHF. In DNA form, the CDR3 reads TGTGCCAGCAGCCCCAAGACAGGGGGCGGTTCACCCCTCCACTTT.

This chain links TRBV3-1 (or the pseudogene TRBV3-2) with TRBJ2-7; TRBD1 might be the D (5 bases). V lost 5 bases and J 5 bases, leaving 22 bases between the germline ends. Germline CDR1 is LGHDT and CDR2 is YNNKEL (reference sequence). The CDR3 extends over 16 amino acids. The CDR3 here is CASSSSDKVAGNEQYF. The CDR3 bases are TGTGCCAGCAGCTCCTCGGACAAGGTGGCAGGTAACGAGCAGTACTTC.

The CDR3 sequence: CASSLQGGVSAFF. CDR3 nucleotides: TGTGCCAGCAGCCTACAGGGTGGAGTTTCGGCTTTCTTT. This chain links TRBV7-9 with TRBJ1-1; D might be TRBD1 (6 bases). Germline V CDR1 and CDR2: SEHNR, FQNEAQ (reference sequence). The CDR3 has 13 amino acids. V lost 5 bases, J lost 11 bases, and 18 bases lay in between. The whole variable domain, filled in from reference TRBV7-9 and TRBJ1-1, reads DTGVSQNPRHKITKRGQNVTFRCDPISEHNRLYWYRQTLGQGPEFLTYFQNEAQLEKSRLLSDRFSAERPKGSFSTLEIQRTEQGDSAMYLCASSLQGGVSAFFGQGTRLTVV.